The clone carrying this TCR beta chain was detected only a few times. Produced via immunoSEQ multiplex PCR; TCRdb's table is partial and in-frame only. The repertoire has roughly 320,000 clones, around nine tenths of them found once; the top ten carry more than 3%. The sample comes from a study of Ad26.COV2.S vaccination and SARS-CoV-2 variants. Specified treatment: some 20 received Ad26.COV2.S at low or high dose, single or two shots; 5 received placebo; per-sample allocation not given. The samples were gathered on day 63 after the first injection of vaccine or placebo. Germline V lookup: CDR1 LGHNA, CDR2 YNFKEQ. The length of the CDR3 is 16 residues. V lost 3 bases, J lost 4 bases, and 6 bases stayed unmatched.

The clonotype comes from a person between 18 and 59 years old who received the Ad26.COV2.S COVID-19 vaccine or a placebo. The chain employs TRBV4-2 and TRBJ1-6, with TRBD1 matching over 7 bases. The sequences come from peripheral blood, collected in a trial of Ad26.COV2.S vaccine versus placebo. In nucleotides, the CDR3 is TGTGCCAGCAGCCACACGGACAGGAGATATAATTCACCCCTCCACTTT. This gives the protein CASSHTDRRYNSPLHF.